Listed here is a single T cell receptor beta chain. Donors comprised only Caucasian adults living in Nashville, Tennessee. CD8 memory cells included CD45RO+ cells plus CCR7-negative CD45RA+ TemRA cells. This CDR3 is built from 15 residues. CDR1 is SGHRS, CDR2 YFSETQ, per germline. Trimming removed 7 bases from V and 5 bases from J, with 19 bases in between. The data originate from a study of shared clonotypes between healthy human individuals. TCRdb keeps only in-frame clones here, not all; method: immunoSEQ multiplex PCR. The table records roughly 700,000 clones, less than 95% of them present only once.

The gene calls are TRBV5-1 and TRBJ1-5, with D possibly TRBD1 on 5 matching bases. The origin of this receptor is a man younger than 35 in good health. Some clones in this sample may be carry-over from other donors' samples. Sample: memory CD8+ T cells from PBMCs. Subset in this sample: CD45RO+ cells pooled with CCR7-negative TemRA cells. The CDR3 coding sequence is TGCGCCAGCGGCCCCCAGACAGTGTTGGATCAGCCCCAGCATTTT. This translates into CASGPQTVLDQPQHF.